This section outlines one TCR beta chain sequence together with its context. Its antigen is as yet unknown. The data originate from a study of cytomegalovirus exposure and HLA in healthy donors. Study conclusions and caveats: A later analysis found first-cohort TCR clusters tended to co-occur in the 110 or so validation repertoires. The study found most TCR sequences rare, yet found some public TCRs in many donors. Researchers counted around 180 TCR beta chains as cytomegalovirus-associated.

Generated by immunoSEQ multiplex PCR, the TCRdb table keeps only in-frame clones and is missing some. The top ten clones hold roughly 0.82% of a sample with more than 300,000 clones, roughly 89% of them seen once. CDR1 SGHVS and CDR2 FQNEAQ come from the germline V gene. V gave up 5 bases and J gave up 9 bases, with 11 bases separating them. This CDR3 is 12 amino acids long. This clonotype originated in a young woman in good health and CMV-seronegative. This chain uses TRBV7-8 with TRBJ2-1; tentative D call: TRBD2 (6 bases). Sequenced sample: PBMCs. The CDR3 DNA sequence: TGTGCCAGCAGCACACTGGGGGGTGAGCAGTTCTTC. As protein: CASSTLGGEQFF. Full variable domain (remainder filled in from reference TRBV7-8 and TRBJ2-1): GAGVSQSPRYKVAKRGQDVALRCDPISGHVSLFWYQQALGQGPEFLTYFQNEAQLDKSGLPSDRFFAERPEGSVSTLKIQRTQQEDSAVYLCASSTLGGEQFFGPGTRLTVL.